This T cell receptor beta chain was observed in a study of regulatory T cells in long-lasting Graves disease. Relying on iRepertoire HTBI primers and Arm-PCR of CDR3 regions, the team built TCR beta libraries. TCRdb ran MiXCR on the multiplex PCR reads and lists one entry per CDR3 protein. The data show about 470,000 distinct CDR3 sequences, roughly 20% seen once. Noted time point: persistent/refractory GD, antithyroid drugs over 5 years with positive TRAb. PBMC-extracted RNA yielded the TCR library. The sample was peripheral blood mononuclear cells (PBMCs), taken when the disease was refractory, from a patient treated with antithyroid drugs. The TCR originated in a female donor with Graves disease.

CDR3 sequence (DNA): TGTGCCAGCAGTTTACCCGACGAGTGGTCACCCCTCCACTTT. Translated: CASSLPDEWSPLHF. This chain joins TRBV28 and TRBJ1-6; the D is unclear. V was pared by 2 bases and J by 10 bases, with 12 bases between. CDR1 and CDR2 from the germline V gene are MDHEN and SYDVKM. The CDR3 runs to 14 residues.